The subject of this entry is one T cell receptor (beta chain). Its antigen remains unknown. Amplification used 60 Vbeta primers and 13 Jbeta primers. Clones were read by immunoSEQ multiplex PCR, and TCRdb kept only the in-frame ones, dropping some. The sample has fewer than 200,000 clones, 75% to 80% seen once. The sample is drawn from a study of cytomegalovirus exposure and HLA in healthy donors. Study in general: HLA-typed donors were the source of around 87 million unique TCRs, which an early data release held. Study-wide results and limits: High specificity and sensitivity for cytomegalovirus status were reported for the classifier. Trimming of TCR beta V- and J-genes showed a link, identified in a later analysis, to a missense DCLRE1C variant.

CDR1 LNHDA and CDR2 SQIVND come from the germline V gene (reference sequence). The CDR3 spans 16 residues. V was pared by 4 bases and J by 4 bases, with 11 bases of the junction left unmatched. Sequenced: PBMCs. The chain joins TRBV19 to TRBJ2-3, with TRBD2 matching over 7 bases. This receptor was taken from a woman in her 50s in good health and CMV-seropositive. Here the CDR3 reads CASSTSGIRPSDTQYF. For the CDR3, the DNA is TGTGCCAGTAGTACGAGCGGGATACGGCCTTCAGATACGCAGTATTTT.